This T cell receptor beta chain was retrieved from a study of identical twins (dated by TCRdb to 2016 to 2018). Regarding the research as a whole: TCR alpha and beta repertoires from monozygotic twins, unrelated adults of various ages and cord blood were deep-sequenced to test whether fetal clonotypes persist. Replicate twin experiments were performed at different times using different library preparation protocols to rule out contamination.

Every donor was a healthy Caucasian. The twin cohort consisted of three pairs of female monozygotic twins, all aged roughly 18 to 29 years. RNA for TCR libraries was isolated from peripheral blood mononuclear cells. This clonotype was observed at least ten times. Its antigen target is currently unknown. No qualities accompany the bases; no much larger clone lies one base away. Beyond this particular receptor, the publication reports: In monozygotic twins, out-of-frame TCR alpha sharing was systematically underestimated by recombination models, although the models agreed with sharing between unrelated individuals. Out-of-frame TCR alpha sequences shared between twins showed an excess of low generation-probability sequences compared with coincidental sharing between unrelated individuals. Invariant T cells such as MAIT and iNKT could partly confound zero-insertion analyses, though diverse VJ usage argued against this for most clonotypes. Because the same donors could not be followed over many years, the conclusions relied on cross-sectional statistical analysis. Abundant cord blood beta clonotypes carried fewer insertions; young adult naive repertoires showed a weaker similar trend, while memory repertoires showed none. A weaker excess of twin sharing was found in beta out-of-frame sequences because the signal-to-noise ratio was lowered by fewer shared sequences.

The V and J ends are trimmed by 6 bases and 8 bases, leaving 17 bases between them. Via the germline V gene (reference sequence), CDR1 is LNHNV and CDR2 YYDKDF. Its CDR3 holds 14 amino acids, cysteine through phenylalanine. Kept here is only the CDR3 DNA, which spans 42 bases and is read in frame from base 1. The library was produced with 5' RACE. The sequencer was an Illumina HiSeq 2000. Template switching introduced a universal primer binding site; the final cDNA contained a unique molecular identifier, enabling accurate counting of TCR cDNA molecules. First-strand cDNA for TCR alpha and beta chains was synthesized from specific primers in the conserved constant-segment region. To control for contamination, every cDNA library carried two barcodes: a SMART-Mk sample barcode plus Illumina barcodes. TruSeq adapter sequences and Illumina sample barcodes were added in two successive PCR steps. TCR alpha and beta cDNA libraries were sequenced on the Illumina HiSeq platform with custom primers. Concerning the study's data processing: MiGEC processed the raw reads to extract unique molecular identifiers, while MiXCR was used to determine the CDR3 positions. For each individual, recombination models were inferred using an EM algorithm with the repgenHMM and IGoR tools. Shared clonotypes were analyzed with the tcR package in R, and sharing was normalized by the product of cloneset sizes. Out-of-frame nonproductive sequences were analyzed to study raw recombination free of thymic and clonal selection effects. The public sequencing data were trimmed at Q25 with fastp and processed into clonotypes with MiXCR by TCRdb, which kept only in-frame beta chains. Every entry covers one CDR3 protein and lists the most common genes and DNA from its rows. The V and J calls, along with clone size, are taken from TCRdb and not from the paper's own processing. The sample data list fewer than 650,000 distinct CDR3 sequences, and around 9.6% of these were observed just once. The ten largest clonotypes hold around 3.2% of the sample.

Separately, the same data were catalogued under a study of yellow fever vaccine responses in identical twins. In that second paper, the authors write: The authors reported that the T cell response to vaccination in identical twins appeared partly convergent and partly personalized. The study precisely tracked vaccine-responding T cell clones in identical twins.

Sequenced sample: PBMCs. The chain links TRBV15 with TRBJ2-1; the D gene is not confidently resolved. The source is a woman under 30 in good health. The nucleotide sequence is given as TGTGCCACCAGATATCCATCCAGGTCGGATGAGCAGTTCTTC. This sequence encodes CATRYPSRSDEQFF.